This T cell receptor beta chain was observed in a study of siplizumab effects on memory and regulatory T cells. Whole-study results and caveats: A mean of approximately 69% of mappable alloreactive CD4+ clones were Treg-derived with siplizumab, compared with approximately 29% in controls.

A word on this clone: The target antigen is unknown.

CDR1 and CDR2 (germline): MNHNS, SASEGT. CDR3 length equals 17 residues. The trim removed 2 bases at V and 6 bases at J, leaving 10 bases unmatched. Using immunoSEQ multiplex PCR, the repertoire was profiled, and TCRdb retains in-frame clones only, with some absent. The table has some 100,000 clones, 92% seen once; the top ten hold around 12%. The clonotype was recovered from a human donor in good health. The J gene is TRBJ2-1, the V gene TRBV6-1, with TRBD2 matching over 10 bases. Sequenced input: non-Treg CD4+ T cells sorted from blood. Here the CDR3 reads CASSEIGIAGGRNEQFF. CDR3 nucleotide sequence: TGTGCCAGCAGTGAAATTGGTATAGCGGGAGGTCGCAATGAGCAGTTCTTC.